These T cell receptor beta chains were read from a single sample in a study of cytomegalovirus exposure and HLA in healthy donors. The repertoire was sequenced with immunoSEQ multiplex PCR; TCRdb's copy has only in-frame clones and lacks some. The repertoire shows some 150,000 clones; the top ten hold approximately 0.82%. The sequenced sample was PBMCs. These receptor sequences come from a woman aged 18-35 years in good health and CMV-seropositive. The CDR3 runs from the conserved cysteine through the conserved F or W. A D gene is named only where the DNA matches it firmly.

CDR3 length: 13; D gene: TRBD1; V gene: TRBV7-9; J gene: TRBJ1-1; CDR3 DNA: TGTGCCAGCAGGACAGGGTCGGACACTGAAGCTTTCTTT; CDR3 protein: CASRTGSDTEAFF
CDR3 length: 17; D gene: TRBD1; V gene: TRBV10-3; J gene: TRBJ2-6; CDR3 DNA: TGTGCCATCAGTACCGGGACAGGCCGCTCTGGGGCCAACGTCCTGACTTTC; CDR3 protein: CAISTGTGRSGANVLTF
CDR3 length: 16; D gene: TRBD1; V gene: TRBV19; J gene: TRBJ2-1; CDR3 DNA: TGTGCCAGTAGTATGGGGGACAGGACCCTGGTCGATGAGCAGTTCTTC; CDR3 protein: CASSMGDRTLVDEQFF
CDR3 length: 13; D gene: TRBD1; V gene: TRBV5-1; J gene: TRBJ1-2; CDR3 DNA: TGCGCCAGCAATACAGGGGGCGACTATGGCTACACCTTC; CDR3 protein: CASNTGGDYGYTF
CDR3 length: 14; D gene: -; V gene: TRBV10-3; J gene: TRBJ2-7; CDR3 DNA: TGTGCCATCAGTGTGCGCGGAGAGACCTACGAGCAGTACTTC; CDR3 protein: CAISVRGETYEQYF
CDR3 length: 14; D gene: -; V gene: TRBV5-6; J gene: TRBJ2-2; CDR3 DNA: TGTGCCAGCAGCTTGGAACGGGGTACCGGGGAGCTGTTTTTT; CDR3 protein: CASSLERGTGELFF
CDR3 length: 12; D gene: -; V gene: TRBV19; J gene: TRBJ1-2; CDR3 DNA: TGTGCCAGTAGTAGGGGAGGCTATGGCTACACCTTC; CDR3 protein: CASSRGGYGYTF
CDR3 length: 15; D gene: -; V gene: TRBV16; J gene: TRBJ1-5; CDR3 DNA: TGTGCCAGCAGCCAATTTCCGGGTAGCAATCAGCCCCAGCATTTT; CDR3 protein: CASSQFPGSNQPQHF
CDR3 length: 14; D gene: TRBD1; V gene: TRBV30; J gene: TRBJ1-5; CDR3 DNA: TGTGCCTGGTCTCCGGGACAGGGAAATCAGCCCCAGCATTTT; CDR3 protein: CAWSPGQGNQPQHF
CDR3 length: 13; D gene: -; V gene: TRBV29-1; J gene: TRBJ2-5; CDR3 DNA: TGCAGCGTCTTGAGGGGTACAGGGGAGACCCAGTACTTC; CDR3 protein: CSVLRGTGETQYF
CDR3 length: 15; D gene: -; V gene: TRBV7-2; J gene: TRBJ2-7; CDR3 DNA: TGTGCCAGCAGCTTAATCCGCGTCTCCTCCTACGAGCAGTACTTC; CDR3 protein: CASSLIRVSSYEQYF
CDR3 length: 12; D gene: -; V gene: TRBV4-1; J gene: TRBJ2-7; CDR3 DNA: TGCGCCAGCAGCCAAGATACCTACGAGCAGTACTTC; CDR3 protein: CASSQDTYEQYF
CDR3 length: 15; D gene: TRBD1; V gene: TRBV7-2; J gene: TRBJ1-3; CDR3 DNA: TGCGCCAGCAGCATACAGGGGGCCTCTGGAAACACCATATATTTT; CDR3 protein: CASSIQGASGNTIYF
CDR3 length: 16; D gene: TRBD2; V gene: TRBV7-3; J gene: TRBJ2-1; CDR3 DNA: TGTGCCAGCAGCTTAGCGTCTAGCGGGGGTTCTGGGGAGCAGTTCTTC; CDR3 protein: CASSLASSGGSGEQFF
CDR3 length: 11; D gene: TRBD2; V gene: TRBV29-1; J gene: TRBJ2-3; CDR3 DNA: TGCAGCGTTGAAGAGGGGACTAGCGAGTATTTT; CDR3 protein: CSVEEGTSEYF
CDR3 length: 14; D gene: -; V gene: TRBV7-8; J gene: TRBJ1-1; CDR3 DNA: TGTGCCAGCAGCGCGTTGGGGGGAGGCACTGAAGCTTTCTTT; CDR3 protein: CASSALGGGTEAFF
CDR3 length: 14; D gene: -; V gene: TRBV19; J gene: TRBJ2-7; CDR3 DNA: TGTGCCACTTCAGGGTCAGGGGCCTACTACGAGCAGTACTTC; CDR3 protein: CATSGSGAYYEQYF
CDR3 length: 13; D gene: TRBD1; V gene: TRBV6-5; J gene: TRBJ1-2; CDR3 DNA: TGTGCCACCGGGACAGGGCCCCCTTATGGCTACACCTTC; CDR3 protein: CATGTGPPYGYTF
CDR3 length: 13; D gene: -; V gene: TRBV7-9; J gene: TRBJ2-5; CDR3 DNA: TGTGCCAGCAGCTTAAGTGGGGCCGAGACCCAGTACTTC; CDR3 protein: CASSLSGAETQYF
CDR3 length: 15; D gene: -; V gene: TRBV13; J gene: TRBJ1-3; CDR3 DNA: TGTGCCAGCAGTCTTGGGAGGGGCTCTGGAAACACCATATATTTT; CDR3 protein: CASSLGRGSGNTIYF
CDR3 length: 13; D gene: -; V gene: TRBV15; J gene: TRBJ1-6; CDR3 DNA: TGTGCCACCAGCAGAGTAGGAGATTCACCCCTCCACTTT; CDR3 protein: CATSRVGDSPLHF
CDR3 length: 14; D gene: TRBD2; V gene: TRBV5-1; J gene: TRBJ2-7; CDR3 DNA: TGCGCCAGCAGCTTGTATCTAGCGGCGGGGGAGCAGTACTTC; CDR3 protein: CASSLYLAAGEQYF
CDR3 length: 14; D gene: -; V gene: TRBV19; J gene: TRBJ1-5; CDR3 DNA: TGTGCCAGTAGTCTCTCGACAGCCTCCCAATCCCAGCATTTT; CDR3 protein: CASSLSTASQSQHF
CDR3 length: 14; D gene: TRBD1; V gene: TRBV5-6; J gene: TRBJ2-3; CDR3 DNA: TGTGCCAGCAGCTTGGGACAGGGGGTGGATACGCAGTATTTT; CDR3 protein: CASSLGQGVDTQYF
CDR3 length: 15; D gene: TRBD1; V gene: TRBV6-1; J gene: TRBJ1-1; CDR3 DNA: TGTGCCAGCAGGGACCGGGACAGGGTGAACACTGAAGCTTTCTTT; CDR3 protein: CASRDRDRVNTEAFF